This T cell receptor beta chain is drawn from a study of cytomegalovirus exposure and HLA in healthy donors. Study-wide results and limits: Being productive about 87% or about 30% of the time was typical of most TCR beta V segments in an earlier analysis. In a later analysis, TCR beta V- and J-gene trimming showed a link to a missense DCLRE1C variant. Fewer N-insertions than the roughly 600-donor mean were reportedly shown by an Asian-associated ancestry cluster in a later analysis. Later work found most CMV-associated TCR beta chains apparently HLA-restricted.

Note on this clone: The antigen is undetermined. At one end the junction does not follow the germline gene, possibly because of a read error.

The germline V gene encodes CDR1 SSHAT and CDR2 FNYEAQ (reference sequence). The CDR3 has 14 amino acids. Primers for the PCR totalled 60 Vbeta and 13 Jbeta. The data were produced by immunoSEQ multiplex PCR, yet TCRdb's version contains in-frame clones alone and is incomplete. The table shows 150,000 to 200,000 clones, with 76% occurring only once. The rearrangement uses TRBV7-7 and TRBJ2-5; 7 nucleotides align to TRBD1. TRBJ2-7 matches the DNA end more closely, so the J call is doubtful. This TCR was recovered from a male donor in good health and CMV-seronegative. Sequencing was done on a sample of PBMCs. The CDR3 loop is CASSLTGKLHEQYF. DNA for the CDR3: TGTGCTAGCAGCTTGACAGGGAAACTACACGAGCAGTACTTC.